This T cell receptor beta chain was identified in a study of blood T cell repertoires in COVID-19. As for the study in general: COVID-19 samples, acute and convalescent, were from the United States, Italy and Spain. The cDNA or gDNA used as material had been derived from T cells, B-cell-depleted T cells, or PBMCs.

Original analysis: Estimated nucleated cell counts came from reference gene primer amplification. Some clones are missing from TCRdb's copy, which holds only in-frame ones; the method was immunoSEQ multiplex PCR. V and J calls and clone size come straight from that table; D and trimming were deduced from the DNA. The repertoire holds about 8,700 clones, with approximately 86% as singletons. Germline V gene data show CDR1 as SGDLS and CDR2 as YYNGEE. The CDR3 totals 15 residues. Trimming took 0 bases from V and 2 from J, leaving 11 bases between them. The clonotype was recovered from a human donor with active COVID-19. The donor label of this sample is uncertain. The chain carries TRBV9 and TRBJ1-2; a possible D gene is TRBD1 (5 bases). The sequenced sample consisted of peripheral blood. The CDR3 here is CASSVAETVNYGYTF. CDR3 bases: TGTGCCAGCAGCGTAGCTGAGACAGTAAACTATGGCTACACCTTC.